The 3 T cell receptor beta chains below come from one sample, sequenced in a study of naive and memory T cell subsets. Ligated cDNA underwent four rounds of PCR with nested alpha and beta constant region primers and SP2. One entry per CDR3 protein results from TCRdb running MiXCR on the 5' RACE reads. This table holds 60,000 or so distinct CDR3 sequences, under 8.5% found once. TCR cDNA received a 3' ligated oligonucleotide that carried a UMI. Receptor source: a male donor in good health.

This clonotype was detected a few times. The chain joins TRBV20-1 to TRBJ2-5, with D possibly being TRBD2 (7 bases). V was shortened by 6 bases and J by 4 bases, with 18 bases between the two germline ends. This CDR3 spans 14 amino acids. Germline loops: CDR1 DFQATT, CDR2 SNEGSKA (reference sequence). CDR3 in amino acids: CSAKGGGEGETQYF. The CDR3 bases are TGCAGTGCCAAGGGGGGAGGGGAAGGAGAGACCCAGTACTTC.

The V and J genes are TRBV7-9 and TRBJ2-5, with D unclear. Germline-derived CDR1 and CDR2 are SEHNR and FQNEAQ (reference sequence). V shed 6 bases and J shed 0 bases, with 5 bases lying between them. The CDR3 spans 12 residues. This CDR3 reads CASREYQETQYF. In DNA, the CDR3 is TGTGCCAGCAGAGAGTACCAAGAGACCCAGTACTTC.

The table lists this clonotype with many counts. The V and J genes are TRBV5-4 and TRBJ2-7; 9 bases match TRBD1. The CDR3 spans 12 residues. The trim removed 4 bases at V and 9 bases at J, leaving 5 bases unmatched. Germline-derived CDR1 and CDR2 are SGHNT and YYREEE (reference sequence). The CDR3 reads CASSPGTGPQYF. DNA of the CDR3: TGTGCCAGCAGCCCCGGGACAGGGCCGCAGTACTTC.